The next 3 T cell receptor beta chains were all read from a single sample in a study of cytomegalovirus exposure and HLA in healthy donors. The PCR ran on 60 Vbeta and 13 Jbeta primers. Generated by immunoSEQ multiplex PCR, the TCRdb table keeps only in-frame clones and is missing some. Recorded here are under 150,000 clones; the top ten clones represent less than 3.5%. What was sequenced was PBMCs. These receptors originate from a man aged 40-49 years in good health and CMV-seronegative.

This chain uses TRBV6-5 with TRBJ1-3; D ambiguous. The V gene's germline CDR1 is MNHEY and CDR2 SVGAGI. V shed 4 bases and J shed 6 bases, with 7 bases lying between them. The CDR3 loop spans 12 amino acids. The CDR3 DNA reads as TGTGCCAGCAGTTCGAGCGAAAACACCATATATTTT. It codes for CASSSSENTIYF.

The chain recombines TRBV9 with TRBJ1-4; weak D call: TRBD1 (6 bases). CDR1 and CDR2 (germline): SGDLS, YYNGEE. V lost 2 bases, J lost 5 bases, and 16 bases lay in between. This CDR3 has 16 amino acids. This chain's CDR3 is CASSVSGTHRNEKLFF. DNA of the CDR3: TGTGCCAGCAGCGTCTCCGGGACACACAGGAATGAAAAACTGTTTTTT.

The rearrangement links TRBV6-5 to TRBJ1-2; the D gene is possibly TRBD1 (5 bases). The germline CDR1 and CDR2 sequences are MNHEY and SVGAGI. The CDR3 is 14 residues long. V lost 6 bases and J lost 4, with 15 bases in between. The CDR3 DNA is TGTGCCAGCAGCTGCTTAGACAGAAGCTATGGCTACACCTTC. Its protein is CASSCLDRSYGYTF.